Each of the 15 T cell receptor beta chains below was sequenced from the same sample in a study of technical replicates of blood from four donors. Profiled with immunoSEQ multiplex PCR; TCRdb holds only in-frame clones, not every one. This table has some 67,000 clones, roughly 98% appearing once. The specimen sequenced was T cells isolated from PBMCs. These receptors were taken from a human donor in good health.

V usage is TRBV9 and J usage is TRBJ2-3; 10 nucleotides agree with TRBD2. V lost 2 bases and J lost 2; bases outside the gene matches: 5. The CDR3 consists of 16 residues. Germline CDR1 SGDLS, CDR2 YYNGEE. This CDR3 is CASSVTSGEYTDTQYF. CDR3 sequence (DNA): TGTGCCAGCAGCGTCACTAGCGGGGAGTACACAGATACGCAGTATTTT.

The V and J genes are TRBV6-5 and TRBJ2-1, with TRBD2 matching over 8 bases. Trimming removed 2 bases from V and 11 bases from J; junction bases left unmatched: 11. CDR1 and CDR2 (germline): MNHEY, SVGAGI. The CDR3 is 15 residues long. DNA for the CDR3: TGTGCCAGCAGTTACGGCGGCTCCGGCGGGAGGAAGCAGTTCTTC. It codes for CASSYGGSGGRKQFF.

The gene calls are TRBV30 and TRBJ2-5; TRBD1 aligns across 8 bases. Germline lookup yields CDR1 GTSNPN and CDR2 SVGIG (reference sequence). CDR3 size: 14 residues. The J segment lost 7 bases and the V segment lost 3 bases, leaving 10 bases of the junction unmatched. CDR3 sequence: CAWRMTGAFVTQYF. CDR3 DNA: TGTGCCTGGAGAATGACAGGGGCCTTTGTGACCCAGTACTTC.

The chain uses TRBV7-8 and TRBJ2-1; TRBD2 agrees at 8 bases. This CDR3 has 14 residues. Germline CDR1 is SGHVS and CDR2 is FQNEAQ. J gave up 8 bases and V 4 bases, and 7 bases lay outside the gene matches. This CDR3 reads CASSSPAGGHEQFF. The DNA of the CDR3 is TGTGCCAGCAGCTCCCCCGCGGGGGGACATGAGCAGTTCTTC.

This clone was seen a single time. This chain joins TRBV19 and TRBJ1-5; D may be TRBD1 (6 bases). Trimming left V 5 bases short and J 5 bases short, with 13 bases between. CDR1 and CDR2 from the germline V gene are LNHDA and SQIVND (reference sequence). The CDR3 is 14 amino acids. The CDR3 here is CASSEQQGYQPQHF. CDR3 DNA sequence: TGTGCCAGTAGTGAACAACAGGGCTATCAGCCCCAGCATTTT.

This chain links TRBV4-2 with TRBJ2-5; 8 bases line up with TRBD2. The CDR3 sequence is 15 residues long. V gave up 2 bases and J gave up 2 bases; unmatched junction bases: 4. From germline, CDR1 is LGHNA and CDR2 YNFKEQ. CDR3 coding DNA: TGTGCCAGCAGCCAATTCGGGGGGGTTCAAGAGACCCAGTACTTC. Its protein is CASSQFGGVQETQYF.

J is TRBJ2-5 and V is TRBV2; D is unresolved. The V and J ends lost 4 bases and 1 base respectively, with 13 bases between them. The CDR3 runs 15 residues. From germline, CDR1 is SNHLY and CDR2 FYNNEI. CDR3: CASSGPLGPQETQYF. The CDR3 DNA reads TGTGCCAGCAGTGGGCCCCTGGGCCCCCAAGAGACCCAGTACTTC.

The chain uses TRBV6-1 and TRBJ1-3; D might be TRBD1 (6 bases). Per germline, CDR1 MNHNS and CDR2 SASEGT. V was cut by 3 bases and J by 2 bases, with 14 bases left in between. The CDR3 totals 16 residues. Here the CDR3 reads CASSDPAGDPGNTIYF. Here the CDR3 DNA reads TGTGCCAGCAGTGATCCCGCAGGGGATCCTGGAAACACCATATATTTT.

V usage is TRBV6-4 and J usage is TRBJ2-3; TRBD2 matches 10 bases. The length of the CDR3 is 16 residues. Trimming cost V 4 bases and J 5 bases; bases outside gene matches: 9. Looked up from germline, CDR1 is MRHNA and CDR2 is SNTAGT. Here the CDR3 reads CASSASSGGRGDTQYF. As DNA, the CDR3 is TGTGCCAGCAGTGCATCTAGCGGGGGTAGAGGAGATACGCAGTATTTT.

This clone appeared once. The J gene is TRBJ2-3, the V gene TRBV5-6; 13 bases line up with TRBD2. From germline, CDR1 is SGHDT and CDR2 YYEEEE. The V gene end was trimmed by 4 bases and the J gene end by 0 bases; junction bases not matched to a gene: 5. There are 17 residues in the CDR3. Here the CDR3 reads CASSRTSGGESTDTQYF. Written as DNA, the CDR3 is TGTGCCAGCAGCAGGACTAGCGGGGGAGAAAGCACAGATACGCAGTATTTT.

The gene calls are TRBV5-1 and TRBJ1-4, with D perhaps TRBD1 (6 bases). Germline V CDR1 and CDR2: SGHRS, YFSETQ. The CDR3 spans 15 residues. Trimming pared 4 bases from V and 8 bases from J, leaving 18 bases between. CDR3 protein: CASSIQGPFYEKLFF. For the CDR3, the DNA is TGCGCCAGCAGCATACAGGGACCGTTCTACGAAAAACTGTTTTTT. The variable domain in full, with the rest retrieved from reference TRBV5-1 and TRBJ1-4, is KAGVTQTPRYLIKTRGQQVTLSCSPISGHRSVSWYQQTPGQGLQFLFEYFSETQRNKGNFPGRFSGRQFSNSRSEMNVSTLELGDSALYLCASSIQGPFYEKLFFGSGTQLSVL.

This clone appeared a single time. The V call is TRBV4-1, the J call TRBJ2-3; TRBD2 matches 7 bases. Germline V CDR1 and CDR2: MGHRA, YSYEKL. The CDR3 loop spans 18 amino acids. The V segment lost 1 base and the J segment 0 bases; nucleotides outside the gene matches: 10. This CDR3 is CASSQVVTLAASTDTQYF. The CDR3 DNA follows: TGCGCCAGCAGCCAAGTGGTGACCCTAGCGGCTAGCACAGATACGCAGTATTTT.

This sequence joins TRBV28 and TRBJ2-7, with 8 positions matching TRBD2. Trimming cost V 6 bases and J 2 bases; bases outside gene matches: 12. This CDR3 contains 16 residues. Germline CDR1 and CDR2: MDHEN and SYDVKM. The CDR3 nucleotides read TGTGCCAGCAGGGGAGGGGGAGCAGCGGGAGCCTACGAGCAGTACTTC. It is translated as CASRGGGAAGAYEQYF. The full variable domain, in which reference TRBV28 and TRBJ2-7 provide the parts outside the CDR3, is DVKVTQSSRYLVKRTGEKVFLECVQDMDHENMFWYRQDPGLGLRLIYFSYDVKMKEKGDIPEGYSVSREKKERFSLILESASTNQTSMYLCASRGGGAAGAYEQYFGPGTRLTVT.

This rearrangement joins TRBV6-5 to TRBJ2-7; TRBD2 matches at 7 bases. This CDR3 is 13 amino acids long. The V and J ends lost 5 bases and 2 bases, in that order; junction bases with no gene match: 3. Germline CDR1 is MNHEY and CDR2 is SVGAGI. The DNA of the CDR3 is TGTGCCAGCAGTATGAGCGGGACCTACGAGCAGTACTTC. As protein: CASSMSGTYEQYF.

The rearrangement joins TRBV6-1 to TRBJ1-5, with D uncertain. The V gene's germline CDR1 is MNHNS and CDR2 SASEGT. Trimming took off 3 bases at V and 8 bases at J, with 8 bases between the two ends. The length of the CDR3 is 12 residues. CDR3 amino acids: CASSDKPEPQHF. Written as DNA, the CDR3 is TGTGCCAGCAGTGACAAGCCGGAGCCCCAGCATTTT.